The clone carrying this T cell receptor beta chain appeared many times. Germline values: CDR1 LNHNV, CDR2 YYDKDF (reference sequence). Germline trimming cut 0 bases from V and 6 bases from J; bases unmatched to any gene: 12. CDR3 size: 17 residues. TCRdb reanalysed the PCR reads using MiXCR and keeps one entry per CDR3 protein. The sample includes over 60,000 distinct CDR3 sequences, about a fifth of them seen just once. These data originate in a study of molecular identifiers for immune sequencing clone quantification. The chain is built from TRBV15 and TRBJ2-3; 7 nucleotides align to TRBD2. The origin of this receptor is a human donor in good health. Some libraries in this study had Jurkat cell RNA spiked in. Source material: naive CD8+ T cells from blood, with Jurkat cell RNA spiked in. The subset here: FACS-sorted CD8+CD4-CCR7+CD45RA+ naive T cells. The CDR3 spells CATSRDLAEPLADTQYF. CDR3 bases: TGTGCCACCAGCAGAGACCTAGCGGAGCCTTTGGCGGATACGCAGTATTTT.